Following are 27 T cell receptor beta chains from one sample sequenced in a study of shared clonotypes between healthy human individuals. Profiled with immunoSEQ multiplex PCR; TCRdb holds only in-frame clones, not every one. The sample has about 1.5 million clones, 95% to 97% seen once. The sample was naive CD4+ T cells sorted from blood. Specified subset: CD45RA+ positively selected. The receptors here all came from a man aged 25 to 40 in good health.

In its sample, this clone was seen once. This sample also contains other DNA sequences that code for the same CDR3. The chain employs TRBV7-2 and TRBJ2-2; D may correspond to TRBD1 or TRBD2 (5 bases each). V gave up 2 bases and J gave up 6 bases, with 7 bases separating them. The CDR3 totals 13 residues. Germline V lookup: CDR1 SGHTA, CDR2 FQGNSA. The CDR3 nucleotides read TGTGCCAGCAGCTTAAGGGGACCCGGGGAGCTGTTTTTT. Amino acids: CASSLRGPGELFF.

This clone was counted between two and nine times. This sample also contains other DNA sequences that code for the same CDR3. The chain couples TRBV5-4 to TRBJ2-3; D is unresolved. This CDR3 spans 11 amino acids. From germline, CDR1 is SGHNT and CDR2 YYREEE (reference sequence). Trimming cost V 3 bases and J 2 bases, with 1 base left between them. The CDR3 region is CASSSTDTQYF. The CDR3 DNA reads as TGTGCCAGCAGCTCCACAGATACGCAGTATTTT.

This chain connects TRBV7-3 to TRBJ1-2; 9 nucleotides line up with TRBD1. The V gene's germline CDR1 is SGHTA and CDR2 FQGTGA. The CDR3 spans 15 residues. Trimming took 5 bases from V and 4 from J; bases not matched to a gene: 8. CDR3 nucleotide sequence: TGTGCCAGCAGCCCCCGACAGGGGGGAACCTATGGCTACACCTTC. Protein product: CASSPRQGGTYGYTF.

CDR3 loop: CASSLGHPGGLGEKLFF. Written as DNA, the CDR3 is TGTGCCAGCAGCTTAGGACACCCAGGGGGCCTTGGGGAAAAACTGTTTTTT. The chain links TRBV7-6 to TRBJ1-4; 8 bases are shared with TRBD1. CDR1 and CDR2 from the germline V gene are SGHVS and FNYEAQ. Trimming took 1 base from V and 8 from J; bases not matched to a gene: 12. This CDR3 is built from 17 residues.

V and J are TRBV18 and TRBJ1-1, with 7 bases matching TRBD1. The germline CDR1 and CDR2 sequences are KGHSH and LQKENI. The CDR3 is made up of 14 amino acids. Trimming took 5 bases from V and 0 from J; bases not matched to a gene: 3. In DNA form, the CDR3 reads TGTGCCAGCTCAGCGGGACAGATGAACACTGAAGCTTTCTTT. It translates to CASSAGQMNTEAFF. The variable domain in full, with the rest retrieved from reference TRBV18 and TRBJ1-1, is NAGVMQNPRHLVRRRGQEARLRCSPMKGHSHVYWYRQLPEEGLKFMVYLQKENIIDESGMPKERFSAEFPKEGPSILRIQQVVRGDSAAYFCASSAGQMNTEAFFGQGTRLTVV.

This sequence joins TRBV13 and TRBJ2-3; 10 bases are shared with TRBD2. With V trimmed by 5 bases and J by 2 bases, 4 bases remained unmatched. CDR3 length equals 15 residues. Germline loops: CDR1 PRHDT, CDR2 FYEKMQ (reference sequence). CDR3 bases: TGTGCCAGCAGCCTTGGACTAGCGGTCACAGATACGCAGTATTTT. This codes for CASSLGLAVTDTQYF.

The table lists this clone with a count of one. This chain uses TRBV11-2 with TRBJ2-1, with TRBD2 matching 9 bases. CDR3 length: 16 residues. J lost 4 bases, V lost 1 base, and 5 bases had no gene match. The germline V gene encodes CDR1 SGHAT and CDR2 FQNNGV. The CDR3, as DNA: TGTGCCAGCAGCTTAGGAATTAGCGGGAGTTACAATGAGCAGTTCTTC. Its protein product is CASSLGISGSYNEQFF.

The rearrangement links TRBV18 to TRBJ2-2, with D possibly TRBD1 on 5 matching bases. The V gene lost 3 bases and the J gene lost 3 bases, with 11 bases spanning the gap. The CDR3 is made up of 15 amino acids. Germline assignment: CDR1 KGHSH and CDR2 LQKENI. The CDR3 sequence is CASSPGHGDTGELFF. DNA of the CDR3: TGTGCCAGCTCACCTGGACATGGGGACACCGGGGAGCTGTTTTTT. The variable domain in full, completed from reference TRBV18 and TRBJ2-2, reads NAGVMQNPRHLVRRRGQEARLRCSPMKGHSHVYWYRQLPEEGLKFMVYLQKENIIDESGMPKERFSAEFPKEGPSILRIQQVVRGDSAAYFCASSPGHGDTGELFFGEGSRLTVL.

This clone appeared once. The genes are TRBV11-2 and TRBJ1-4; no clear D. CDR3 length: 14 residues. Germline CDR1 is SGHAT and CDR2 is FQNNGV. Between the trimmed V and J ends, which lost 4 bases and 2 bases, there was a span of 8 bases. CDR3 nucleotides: TGTGCCAGCAGCTCTTGGTCTACTAATGAAAAACTGTTTTTT. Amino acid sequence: CASSSWSTNEKLFF.

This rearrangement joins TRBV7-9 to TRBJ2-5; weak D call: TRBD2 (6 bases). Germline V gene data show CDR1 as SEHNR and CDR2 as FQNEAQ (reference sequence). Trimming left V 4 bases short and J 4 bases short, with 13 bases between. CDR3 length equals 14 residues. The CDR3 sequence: CASSSRGGIETQYF. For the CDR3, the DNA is TGTGCCAGCAGCTCTAGGGGCGGGATAGAGACCCAGTACTTC.

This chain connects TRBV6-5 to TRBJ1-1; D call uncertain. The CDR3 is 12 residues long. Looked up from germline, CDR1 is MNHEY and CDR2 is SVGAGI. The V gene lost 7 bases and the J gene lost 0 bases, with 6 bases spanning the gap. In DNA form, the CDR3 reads TGTGCCAGCACGGGGATGAACACTGAAGCTTTCTTT. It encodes CASTGMNTEAFF.

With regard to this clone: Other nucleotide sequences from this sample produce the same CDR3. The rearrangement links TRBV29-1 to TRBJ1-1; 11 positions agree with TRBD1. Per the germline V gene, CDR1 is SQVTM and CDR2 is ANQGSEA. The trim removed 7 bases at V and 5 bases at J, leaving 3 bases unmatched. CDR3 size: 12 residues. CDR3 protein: CSGGTGGTEAFF. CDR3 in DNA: TGCAGCGGAGGGACAGGGGGAACTGAAGCTTTCTTT. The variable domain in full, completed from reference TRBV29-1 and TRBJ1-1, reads SAVISQKPSRDICQRGTSLTIQCQVDSQVTMMFWYRQQPGQSLTLIATANQGSEATYESGFVIDKFPISRPNLTFSTLTVSNMSPEDSSIYLCSGGTGGTEAFFGQGTRLTVV.

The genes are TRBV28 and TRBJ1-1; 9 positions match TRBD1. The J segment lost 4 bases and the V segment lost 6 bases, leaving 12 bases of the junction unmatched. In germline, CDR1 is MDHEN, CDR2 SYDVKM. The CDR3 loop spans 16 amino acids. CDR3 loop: CASRSTGGFLGTEAFF. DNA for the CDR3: TGTGCCAGCAGATCCACAGGGGGCTTTCTTGGCACTGAAGCTTTCTTT.

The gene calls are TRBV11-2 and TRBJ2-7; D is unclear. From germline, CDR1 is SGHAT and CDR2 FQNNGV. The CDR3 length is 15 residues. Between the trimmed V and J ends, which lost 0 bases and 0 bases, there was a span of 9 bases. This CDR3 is CASSLDGISSYEQYF. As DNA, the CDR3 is TGTGCCAGCAGCTTAGATGGGATTAGCTCCTACGAGCAGTACTTC.

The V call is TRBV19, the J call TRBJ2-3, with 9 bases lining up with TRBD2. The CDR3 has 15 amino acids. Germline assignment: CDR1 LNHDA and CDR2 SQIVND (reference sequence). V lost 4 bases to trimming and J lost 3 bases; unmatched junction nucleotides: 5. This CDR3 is CASSTGTSLTDTQYF. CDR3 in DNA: TGTGCCAGTAGTACCGGGACTAGCCTGACAGATACGCAGTATTTT.

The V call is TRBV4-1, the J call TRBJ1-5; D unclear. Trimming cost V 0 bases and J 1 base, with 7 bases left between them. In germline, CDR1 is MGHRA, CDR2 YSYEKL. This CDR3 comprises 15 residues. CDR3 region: CASSQDGGSNQPQHF. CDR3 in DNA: TGCGCCAGCAGCCAAGACGGCGGGAGCAATCAGCCCCAGCATTTT.

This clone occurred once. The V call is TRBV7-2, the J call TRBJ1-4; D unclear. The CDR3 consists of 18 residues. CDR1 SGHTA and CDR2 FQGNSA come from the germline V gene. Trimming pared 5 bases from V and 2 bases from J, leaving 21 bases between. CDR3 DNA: TGTGCCAGCAGCGGCCGGGGAGCGATTTGGGCGACTAATGAAAAACTGTTTTTT. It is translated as CASSGRGAIWATNEKLFF. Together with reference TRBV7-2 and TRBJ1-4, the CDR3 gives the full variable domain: GAGVSQSPSNKVTEKGKDVELRCDPISGHTALYWYRQSLGQGLEFLIYFQGNSAPDKSGLPSDRFSAERTGGSVSTLTIQRTQQEDSAVYLCASSGRGAIWATNEKLFFGSGTQLSVL.

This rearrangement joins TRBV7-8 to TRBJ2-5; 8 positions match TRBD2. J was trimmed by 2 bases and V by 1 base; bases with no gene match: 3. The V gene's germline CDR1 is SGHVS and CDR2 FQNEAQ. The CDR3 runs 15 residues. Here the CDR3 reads CASSLVAGIQETQYF. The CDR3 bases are TGTGCCAGCAGCTTAGTAGCGGGAATACAAGAGACCCAGTACTTC.

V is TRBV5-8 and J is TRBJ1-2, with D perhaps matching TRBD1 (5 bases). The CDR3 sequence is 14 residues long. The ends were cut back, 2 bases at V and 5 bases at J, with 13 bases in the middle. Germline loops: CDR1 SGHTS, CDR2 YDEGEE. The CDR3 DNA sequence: TGTGCCAGCAGCTTTCAGGGAGGAAGATATGGCTACACCTTC. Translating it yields CASSFQGGRYGYTF.

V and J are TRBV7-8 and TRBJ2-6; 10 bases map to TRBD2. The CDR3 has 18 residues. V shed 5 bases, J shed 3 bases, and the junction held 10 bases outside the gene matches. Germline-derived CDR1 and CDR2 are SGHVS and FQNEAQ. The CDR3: CASSRSGTSVFGANVLTF. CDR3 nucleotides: TGTGCCAGCAGCCGATCCGGGACTAGCGTCTTTGGGGCCAACGTCCTGACTTTC.

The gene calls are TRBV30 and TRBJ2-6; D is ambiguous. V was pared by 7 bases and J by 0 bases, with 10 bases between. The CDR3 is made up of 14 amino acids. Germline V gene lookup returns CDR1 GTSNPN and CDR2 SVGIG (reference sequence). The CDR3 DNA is TGTGCCTTGGCGAGTTTCTCTGGGGCCAACGTCCTGACTTTC. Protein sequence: CALASFSGANVLTF.

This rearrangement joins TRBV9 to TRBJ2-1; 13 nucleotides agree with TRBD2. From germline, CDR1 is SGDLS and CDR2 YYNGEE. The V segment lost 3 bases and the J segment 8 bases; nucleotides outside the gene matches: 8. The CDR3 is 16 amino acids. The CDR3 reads CASSASGTSGTYEQFF. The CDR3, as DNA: TGTGCCAGCAGCGCCTCGGGGACTAGCGGGACCTATGAGCAGTTCTTC.

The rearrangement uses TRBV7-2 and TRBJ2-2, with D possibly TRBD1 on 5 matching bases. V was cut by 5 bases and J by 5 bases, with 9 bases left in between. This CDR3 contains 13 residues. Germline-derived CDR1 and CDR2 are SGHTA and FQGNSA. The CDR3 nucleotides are TGTGCCAGCAGCATAGGGGAAACCGGGGAGCTGTTTTTT. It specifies CASSIGETGELFF. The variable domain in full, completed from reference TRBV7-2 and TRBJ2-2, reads GAGVSQSPSNKVTEKGKDVELRCDPISGHTALYWYRQSLGQGLEFLIYFQGNSAPDKSGLPSDRFSAERTGGSVSTLTIQRTQQEDSAVYLCASSIGETGELFFGEGSRLTVL.

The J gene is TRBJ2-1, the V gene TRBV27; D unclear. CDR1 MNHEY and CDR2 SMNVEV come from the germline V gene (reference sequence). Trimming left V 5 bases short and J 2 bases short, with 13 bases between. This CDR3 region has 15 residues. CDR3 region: CASSPWAAAYNEQFF. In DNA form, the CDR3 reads TGTGCCAGCAGTCCATGGGCCGCCGCCTACAATGAGCAGTTCTTC.

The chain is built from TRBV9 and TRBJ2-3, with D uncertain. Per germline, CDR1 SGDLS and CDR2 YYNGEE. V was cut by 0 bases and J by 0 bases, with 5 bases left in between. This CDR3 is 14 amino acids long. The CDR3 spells CASSVDVSTDTQYF. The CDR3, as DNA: TGTGCCAGCAGCGTAGATGTAAGCACAGATACGCAGTATTTT.

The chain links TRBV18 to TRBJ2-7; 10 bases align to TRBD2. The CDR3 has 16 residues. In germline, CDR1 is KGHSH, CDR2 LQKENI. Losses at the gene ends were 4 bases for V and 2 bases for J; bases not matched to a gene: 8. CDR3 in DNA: TGTGCCAGCTCACAAACAGCTAGCGGGAGCCCCTACGAGCAGTACTTC. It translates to CASSQTASGSPYEQYF.

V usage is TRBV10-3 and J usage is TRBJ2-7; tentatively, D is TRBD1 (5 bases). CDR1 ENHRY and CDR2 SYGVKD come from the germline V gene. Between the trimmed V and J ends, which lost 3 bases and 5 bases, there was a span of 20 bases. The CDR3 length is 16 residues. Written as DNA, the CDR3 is TGTGCCATCAGTGACTGGGGCCTCCAAAGTATTGACGAGCAGTACTTC. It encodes CAISDWGLQSIDEQYF.